This TCR beta chain was sequenced in a study of cytomegalovirus exposure and HLA in healthy donors (TCRdb year 2017). About the investigation overall: An earlier analysis of some 600 of the donors reported 276 Gb of sequence data and 95 million to 120 million unique TCR beta sequences obtained from around 190 million T cells. A later analysis re-examined previously published TCR beta repertoires from several hundred donors and added high-resolution HLA genotyping to investigate patterns of TCR occurrence. The study profiled the T cell repertoires of around 700 subjects by immunosequencing and related them to cytomegalovirus serostatus. To predict cytomegalovirus infection status, the study combined high-throughput TCR immunosequencing, statistical association of individual TCRs with disease status, and machine learning. Class I and class II HLA loci were covered by the typing at four-digit resolution. Rather than using new phenotypic data, the later analysis identified candidate immune exposures from TCR beta sequences and from how often those sequences occurred across donors. A separate validation cohort of 100 to 150 different subjects was used in addition to the roughly 670-subject first cohort. On average, approximately 250,000 unique TCR beta nucleotide sequences were sequenced per donor among about 400 genotyped donors of the cohort, with about 19% of those sequences being non-productive. A later genetic analysis used genome-wide SNP genotypes for about 60% of the roughly 670 donors, treating that subset as a discovery cohort. Roughly 300 gigabases of sequencing data and roughly 81 million unique TCR sequences made up an early release that covered several hundred HLA-typed donors. Donor age, sex, ethnicity and CMV serostatus were collected together with the repertoire data. Five DR-DQ haplotypes were treated as single units for association and clustering because of strong linkage in the cohort. Of the roughly 400 genotyped donors, around 81% fell in the genetic ancestry cluster associated with self-reported Caucasian donors. Every repertoire in the discovery cohort had been generated on one and the same sequencing platform. The study was designed to test whether signatures of past pathogen exposure could be identified by cataloging public T cell receptors. The number of typed donors differed by locus: about 620-640 for A, B, C, DRB1 and DQB1; some 500 for DQA1; 600 to 610 for DPA1; and about 450 for DPB1. To decide whether each TCR beta V gene segment behaved as functional or pseudogenic, an earlier analysis of 587 of the donors relied on high-throughput TCR beta sequencing. On the study overall, not on this receptor specifically: Several of the top co-occurrence clusters appeared to be linked to parvovirus B19, influenza, CMV and Epstein-Barr virus, according to a later analysis. In a later genetic analysis, fewer N-insertions in productive TCRs were reported among donors in an Asian-associated ancestry cluster than the roughly 700-donor mean. The authors suggested that the approach could potentially be generalized to other disease states and immunological phenotypes. The study listed 170 or so TCR beta chains as associated with cytomegalovirus. When HLA alleles, especially DR and DQ, strongly co-occurred, attributing TCR associations to individual alleles was difficult. For the cohort, immune exposure information was limited to CMV serostatus. In vitro tests confirmed that a few of the cytomegalovirus-associated TCR beta chains recognize cytomegalovirus antigens. Cytomegalovirus status was reported to be diagnosed by the classifier with high specificity and sensitivity in both the original and validation cohorts. An earlier analysis of approximately 570 of the donors showed that most TCR beta V segments appeared in productive rearrangements either about 87% or about 30% of the time, which broadly matched IMGT annotations. A further reported finding was that TCR beta sequences accurately predicted the HLA-A and HLA-B alleles for most subjects in the first cohort. A later genetic analysis associated a missense DCLRE1C variant with V-gene and J-gene trimming of TCR beta chains, and an independent cohort replicated the association. In a later analysis, TCR association rates were found to vary across HLA loci, with the most associated TCRs seen for DRB1 alleles and the fewest for HLA-C alleles. The sequencing pipeline was judged likely to have produced a cluster of highly shared sequence variants as a technical artifact. Only TCR beta chains were sequenced in this cohort, and the absence of alpha or paired-chain data limited detectable features. In a later analysis, HLA-associated TCR beta chains were found to be more clonally expanded and to have lower generation probabilities than equally common non-associated chains. Because counts were too low, about 18 rarely observed V segments, including chromosome 9 orphons, were excluded from the earlier analysis of 587 of the donors. The presence/absence analyses assumed that sequencing depth was roughly uniform across donors, and that assumption may not be true. In a later analysis, most CMV-associated TCR beta chains were found to appear HLA-restricted, with HLA associations seemingly driven largely by CMV exposure. Because the 87-base-pair reads could not distinguish some IMGT-functional V segments, including TRBV6-2 and TRBV6-3, those segments were excluded. Linkage disequilibrium might explain the correlated functional status among segregating V segments, but an unknown experimental factor could not be excluded. In a later analysis, 15,000 to 20,000 TCR beta sequences were associated with specific HLA alleles at a false discovery rate of 0.05. Because some donors lacked HLA typing at each locus, the association tests relied only on the typed subset. Most TCR sequences were seen in very few donors, while some public TCRs were found in many individuals.

The cohort was made up of about 670 healthy bone marrow donors. At the time of sampling, every cohort member was nominally healthy, though immune exposures that went unrecorded were likely present. The donor tested CMV seropositive and was one of the 289 seropositive cohort members. A peripheral blood sample was provided by each donor, and peripheral blood mononuclear cells were used for TCR beta sequencing. The Qiagen DNeasy Blood Extraction Kit was used to extract genomic DNA from the blood cell samples. To prepare the library, the immunoSEQ multiplex PCR assay was applied. A mixture of 60 forward primers for TCR Vbeta segments and 13 reverse primers for TCR Jbeta segments was used in the multiplex PCR. The CDR3 region of rearranged TCR beta genes was amplified from genomic DNA with a multiplex PCR assay. The amplified TCR beta libraries were sequenced on the Illumina HiSeq System as 87-base-pair reads. Processing in the source paper ran as follows. Across the 700 or so repertoires, a later analysis counted 80 million or so unique TCR beta chains, 9.5 million to 12 million of which were shared by at least two donors. Raw reads were error-corrected and collapsed into unique sequences by a nearest-neighbor algorithm in which closely related sequences were merged to remove PCR and sequencing errors. V, D and J gene segments were assigned by aligning CDR3 sequences to IMGT reference sequences. For a sequence to be retained, a match of at least six nucleotides was required to both a V gene segment and a J gene segment. A rearrangement counted as productive if the CDR3 had no stop codons and remained in frame with V and J, and every other rearrangement counted as non-productive. Following IMGT convention, CDR3 was defined as the stretch from the second conserved V-encoded cysteine to the conserved J-encoded phenylalanine. The earlier analysis of 500 to 650 of the donors excluded any sequence lacking an unambiguous match to a single V gene segment. In an earlier analysis of around 590 of the donors, a V segment was called functional when productive rearrangements were above 56.7%, and segregating when the standard deviation between donors exceeded 5%. A statistical classification framework was developed to diagnose cytomegalovirus status using the catalog of TCR beta chain sequences. V and J gene assignment, in a later analysis, came from comparing TCR nucleotide sequences with IMGT/GENE-DB human TR gene sequences. The TCRdist pipeline was used in a later analysis to assign CDR3 sequences and most-parsimonious VDJ recombination scenarios. In a later analysis, each TCR beta chain was defined by its CDR3 amino acid sequence together with its V-gene family, and reads lacking a unique V-gene family were excluded. As a way to deal with suspected cross-contamination and a sequencing artifact, a later analysis dropped approximately 570 nucleotide sequences that were highly shared and had low generation probability. In a later analysis, a clonal expansion index was calculated for each public chain from normalized within-repertoire ranks of inferred template counts. A later analysis computed generation probabilities with a VDJ recombination model fitted to out-of-frame rearrangements, and checked the results against IGoR. Hypergeometric tests were used in a later analysis to score TCR-TCR, TCR-HLA and TCR-CMV co-occurrence, with a repertoire-size bias correction applied to the TCR pairs. To estimate false discovery rates, a later analysis permuted the HLA or CMV assignments 20 times. A later analysis grouped co-occurring TCRs with DBSCAN, adding TCRdist sequence similarity when clustering within HLA-allele-positive subsets. Repertoires with fewer than 30,000 or more than 120,000 public chains were left out of co-occurrence clustering, as were a handful of repertoires with anomalous nucleotide sharing. The table was pulled from immuneACCESS by TCRdb, which kept in-frame rearrangements only. Such tables lose some clones; where checked, under half of the loss comes from unresolved V genes, and the rest has no known cause. V and J calls plus clone size are reproduced from that table; the DNA served to infer D and trimming. The table for this sample lists around 120,000 clones; about 59% of them were counted only once. Roughly 10% of the sample is held by the ten biggest clonotypes.

For this clone: The antigen it binds to is not known. No base quality information exists; no much larger clone differs at one position.

The CDR3 spans 15 residues, from the cysteine through the phenylalanine. CDR3 DNA only is kept here, 45 bases in frame from base 1. Based on the germline V gene, the CDR1 and CDR2 sequences are ENHRY and SYGVKD. V lost 4 bases and J lost 3 bases, and the count of bases not matched to a germline gene is 6. The chain was built from TRBV10-3 and TRBJ2-7, with 10 central nucleotides matching TRBD1. The receptor comes from a woman aged 35 to 49 in good health and CMV-seropositive. The sample was PBMCs. The DNA reads as follows: TGTGCCATCAGTGGCCTCCGGGACAGGGGCTACGAGCAGTACTTC. The encoded protein is CAISGLRDRGYEQYF.